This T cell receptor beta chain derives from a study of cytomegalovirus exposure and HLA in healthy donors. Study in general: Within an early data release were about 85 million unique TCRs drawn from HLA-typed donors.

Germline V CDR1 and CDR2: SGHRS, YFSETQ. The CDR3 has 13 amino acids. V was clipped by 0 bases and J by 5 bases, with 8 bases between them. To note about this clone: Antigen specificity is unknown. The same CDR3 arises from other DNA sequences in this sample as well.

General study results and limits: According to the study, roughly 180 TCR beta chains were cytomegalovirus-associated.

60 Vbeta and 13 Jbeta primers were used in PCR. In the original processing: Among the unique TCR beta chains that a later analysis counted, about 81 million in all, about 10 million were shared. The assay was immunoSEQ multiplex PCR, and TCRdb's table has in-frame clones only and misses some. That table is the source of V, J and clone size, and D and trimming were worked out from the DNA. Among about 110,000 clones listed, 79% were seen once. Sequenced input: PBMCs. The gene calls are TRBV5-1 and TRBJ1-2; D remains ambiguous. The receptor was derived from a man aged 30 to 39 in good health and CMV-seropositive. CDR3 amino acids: CASSLEQHYGYTF. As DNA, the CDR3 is TGCGCCAGCAGCTTGGAACAGCATTATGGCTACACCTTC.